The entry that follows covers one T cell receptor beta chain sequence. The antigen is not known. Libraries were prepared by immunoSEQ multiplex PCR; TCRdb keeps only in-frame clonotypes and omits some of them. The sample yields approximately 170,000 clones, less than 90% seen once. These data are taken from a study of radiation and T cells in renal cell carcinoma. Points from the study as a whole: From baseline, blood top tumor clonotypes peaked at 2 weeks post-radiation.

The germline V gene encodes CDR1 MGHRA and CDR2 YSYEKL. This CDR3 has 14 amino acids. The time point denotes: blood 4 weeks post-SBRT, at nephrectomy. The treatment denotes: 15 Gy SBRT to primary tumor, nephrectomy 4 weeks later. Serial blood draws occurred at baseline and 2 and 4 weeks post-SBRT. The rearrangement uses TRBV4-1 and TRBJ2-5, with D possibly being TRBD1 or TRBD2 (5 bases each). The J call may be in error: the DNA end matches TRBJ2-7 better. The sequences come from blood, collected from a patient whose treatment included radiotherapy and nephrectomy. This receptor was taken from a woman aged 45-59 years with renal cell carcinoma. The CDR3 sequence: CASSPAGGSYEQYF. The CDR3 DNA follows: TGCGCCAGCAGCCCTGCTGGGGGTTCCTACGAGCAGTACTTC.